The sequence of this T cell receptor beta chain was determined in a study of patients and donors after allogeneic stem cell transplantation. TCRdb re-called the RT-PCR reads through MiXCR, storing one row per CDR3 protein. Of some 880,000 distinct CDR3 sequences detected, roughly 17% appear once; the ten largest clones hold about 6%. Only a few counts were recorded for this clonotype. V lost 4 bases, J lost 8 bases, and 9 bases stayed unmatched. Germline CDR1 DFQATT, CDR2 SNEGSKA (reference sequence). The CDR3 has 14 residues. The clonotype was recovered from a human donor who was either an allogeneic HSCT recipient or a stem cell or donor lymphocyte infusion donor (not recorded which). It is not recorded whose cells these are; they may come from a transplant donor. The chain joins TRBV20-1 to TRBJ1-4; 8 bases are shared with TRBD1. The sequencing input was blood, either unsorted or a sorted T cell fraction (not recorded which). DNA of the CDR3: TGCAGTGCTACACCAGGGGGCGGGAGGGAAAAACTGTTTTTT. It translates to CSATPGGGREKLFF.